This entry is about one T cell receptor (beta chain). Its antigen is still unknown. The record originates from a study of post-analysis software for immune sequencing data. Study information: The courses of disease that were included comprised relapsing-remitting, secondary progressive and progressive-relapsing multiple sclerosis. Points from the study as a whole: Controls' normalized Chao1 diversity significantly exceeded that of multiple sclerosis patients.

Prepared TCR beta cDNA libraries contained unique molecular identifiers. Researchers reported some 500,000 cDNA molecules coming from around 1 to 9.1 million T cells. TCRdb reprocessed the PCR reads via MiXCR and lists one record per CDR3 protein. Here the sample spans about 570,000 distinct CDR3 sequences, around a third being singletons. Input material: blood. This sequence originates from a girl aged 2-17 years with multiple sclerosis.

The CDR3 nucleotides are TGTGCCAGCAGCGTACGGCCAGGGGTAAACACTGAAGCTTTCTTT. This encodes CASSVRPGVNTEAFF. The chain uses TRBV9 and TRBJ1-1; a possible D gene is TRBD1 (6 bases). With 1 base removed from V and 2 bases from J, the gap between germline ends came to 12 bases. The germline V gene encodes CDR1 SGDLS and CDR2 YYNGEE. The CDR3 has 15 residues.